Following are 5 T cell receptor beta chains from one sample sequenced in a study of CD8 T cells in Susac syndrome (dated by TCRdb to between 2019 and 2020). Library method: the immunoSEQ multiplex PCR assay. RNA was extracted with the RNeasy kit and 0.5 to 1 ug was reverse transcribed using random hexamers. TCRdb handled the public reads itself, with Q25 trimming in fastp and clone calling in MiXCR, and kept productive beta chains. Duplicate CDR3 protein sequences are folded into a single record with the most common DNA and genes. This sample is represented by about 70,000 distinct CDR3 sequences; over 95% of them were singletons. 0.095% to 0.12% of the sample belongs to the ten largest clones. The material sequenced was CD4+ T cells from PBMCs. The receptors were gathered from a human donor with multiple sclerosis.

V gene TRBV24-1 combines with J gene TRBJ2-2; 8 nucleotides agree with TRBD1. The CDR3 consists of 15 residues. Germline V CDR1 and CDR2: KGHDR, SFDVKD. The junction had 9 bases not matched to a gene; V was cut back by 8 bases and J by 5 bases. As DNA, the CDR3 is TGTGCCACCACCACAGGGGGATCGGCGACCGGGGAGCTGTTTTTT. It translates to CATTTGGSATGELFF.

The CDR3 bases are TGTGCCAGCAGCTCCACAAGACTTGCTGAGCAGTTCTTC. Translation: CASSSTRLAEQFF. The chain joins TRBV5-6 to TRBJ2-1; D gene uncertain. The CDR3 is made up of 13 amino acids. V was cut by 3 bases and J by 9 bases, with 13 bases left in between. The germline V gene has CDR1 SGHDT and CDR2 YYEEEE. Drawing the rest from reference TRBV5-6 and TRBJ2-1, the complete variable domain is DAGVTQSPTHLIKTRGQQVTLRCSPKSGHDTVSWYQQALGQGPQFIFQYYEEEERQRGNFPDRFSGHQFPNYSSELNVNALLLGDSALYLCASSSTRLAEQFFGPGTRLTVL.

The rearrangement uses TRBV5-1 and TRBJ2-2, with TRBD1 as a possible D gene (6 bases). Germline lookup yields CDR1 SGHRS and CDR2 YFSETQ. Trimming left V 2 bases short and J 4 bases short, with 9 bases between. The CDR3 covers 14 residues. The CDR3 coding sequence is TGCGCCAGCAGCTTATTACAGGGCACCGGGGAGCTGTTTTTT. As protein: CASSLLQGTGELFF.

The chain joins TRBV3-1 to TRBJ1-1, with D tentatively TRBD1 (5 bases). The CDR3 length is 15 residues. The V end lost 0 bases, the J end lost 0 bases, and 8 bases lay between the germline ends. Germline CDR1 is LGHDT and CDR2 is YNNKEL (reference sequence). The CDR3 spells CASSQDSGLNTEAFF. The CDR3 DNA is TGTGCCAGCAGCCAAGATTCAGGGTTGAACACTGAAGCTTTCTTT. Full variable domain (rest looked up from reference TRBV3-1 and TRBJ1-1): DTAVSQTPKYLVTQMGNDKSIKCEQNLGHDTMYWYKQDSKKFLKIMFSYNNKELIINETVPNRFSPKSPDKAHLNLHINSLELGDSAVYFCASSQDSGLNTEAFFGQGTRLTVV.

CDR3 sequence: CSASPGLANTDTQYF. The CDR3 DNA sequence: TGCAGTGCTAGTCCGGGACTAGCTAACACAGATACGCAGTATTTT. The chain uses TRBV20-1 and TRBJ2-3, with 9 bases identical to TRBD2. This CDR3 is 15 amino acids long. V was clipped by 3 bases and J by 2 bases; unmatched bases: 6. Germline values: CDR1 DFQATT, CDR2 SNEGSKA (reference sequence).